The present entry profiles one T cell receptor beta chain with its context. The source of the sample is a study of spatial heterogeneity in lung cancer. Looking at the study overall: Patients with untreated early-stage non-small cell lung cancer, numbering roughly 69, were the donors. Among detected sequences, beta-chain ones consistently exceeded alpha-chain ones in number.

One entry per CDR3 protein results from TCRdb running MiXCR on the 5' RACE reads. This repertoire shows roughly 99,000 distinct CDR3 sequences, 15% to 20% found once; its top ten account for 20% to 25%. Germline lookup yields CDR1 MRHNA and CDR2 SNTAGT. V lost 4 bases to trimming and J lost 9 bases; unmatched junction nucleotides: 9. The CDR3 extends over 14 amino acids. Time point in this sample: blood at routine non-recurrence follow-up after resection. The source material was PBMCs, sampled at follow-up. The V call is TRBV6-4, the J call TRBJ2-1; TRBD2 aligns across 7 bases. The receptor was isolated from a male donor with early-stage non-small cell lung cancer. The CDR3 DNA is TGTGCCAGCAGTGCCCAGCGGGGCAACCTTGAGCAGTTCTTC. It translates to CASSAQRGNLEQFF.